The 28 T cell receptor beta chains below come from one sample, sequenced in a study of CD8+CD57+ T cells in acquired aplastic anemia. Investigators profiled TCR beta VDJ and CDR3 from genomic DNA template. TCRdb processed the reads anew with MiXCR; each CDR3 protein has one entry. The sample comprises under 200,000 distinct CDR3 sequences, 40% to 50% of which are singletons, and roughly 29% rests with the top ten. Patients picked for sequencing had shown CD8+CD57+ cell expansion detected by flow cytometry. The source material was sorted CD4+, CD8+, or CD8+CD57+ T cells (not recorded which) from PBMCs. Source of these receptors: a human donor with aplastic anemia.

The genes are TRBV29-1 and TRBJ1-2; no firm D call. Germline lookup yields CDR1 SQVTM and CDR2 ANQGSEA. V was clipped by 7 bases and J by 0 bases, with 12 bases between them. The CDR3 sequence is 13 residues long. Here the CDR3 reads CSGAYSANYGYTF. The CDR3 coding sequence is TGCAGCGGTGCCTACAGTGCTAACTATGGCTACACCTTC.

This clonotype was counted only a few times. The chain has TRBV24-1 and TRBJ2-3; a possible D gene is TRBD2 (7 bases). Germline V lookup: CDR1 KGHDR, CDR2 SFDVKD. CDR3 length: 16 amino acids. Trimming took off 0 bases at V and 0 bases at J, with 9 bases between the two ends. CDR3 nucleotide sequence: TGTGCCACCAGTGATTTGAGGGGGGGGAGCACAGATACGCAGTATTTT. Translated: CATSDLRGGSTDTQYF.

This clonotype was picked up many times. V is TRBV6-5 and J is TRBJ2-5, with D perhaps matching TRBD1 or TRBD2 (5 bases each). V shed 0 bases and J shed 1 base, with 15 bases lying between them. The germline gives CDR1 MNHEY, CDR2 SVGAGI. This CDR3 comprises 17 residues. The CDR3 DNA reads TGTGCCAGCAGTTACTCGTTTTCGGGGCACTCCCAAGAGACCCAGTACTTC. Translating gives CASSYSFSGHSQETQYF.

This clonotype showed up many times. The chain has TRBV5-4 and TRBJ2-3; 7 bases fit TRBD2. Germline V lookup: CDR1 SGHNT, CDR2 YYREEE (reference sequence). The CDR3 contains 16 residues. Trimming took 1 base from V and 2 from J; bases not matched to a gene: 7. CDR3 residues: CASSLSLAAPTDTQYF. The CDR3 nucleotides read TGTGCCAGCAGCTTGTCCCTAGCGGCCCCCACAGATACGCAGTATTTT.

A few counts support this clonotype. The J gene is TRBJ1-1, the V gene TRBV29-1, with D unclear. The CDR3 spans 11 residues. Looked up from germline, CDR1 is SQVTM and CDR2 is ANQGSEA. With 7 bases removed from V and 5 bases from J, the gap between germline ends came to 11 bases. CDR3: CSALAWTEAFF. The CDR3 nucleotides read TGCAGCGCCCTGGCCTGGACTGAAGCTTTCTTT. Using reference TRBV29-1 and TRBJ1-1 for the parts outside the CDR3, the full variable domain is SAVISQKPSRDICQRGTSLTIQCQVDSQVTMMFWYRQQPGQSLTLIATANQGSEATYESGFVIDKFPISRPNLTFSTLTVSNMSPEDSSIYLCSALAWTEAFFGQGTRLTVV.

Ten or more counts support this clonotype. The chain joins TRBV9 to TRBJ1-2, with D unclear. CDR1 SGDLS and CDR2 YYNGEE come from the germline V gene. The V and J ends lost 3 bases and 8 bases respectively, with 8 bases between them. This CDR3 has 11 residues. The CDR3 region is CASSGAWGYTF. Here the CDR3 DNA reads TGTGCCAGCAGCGGCGCTTGGGGCTACACCTTC. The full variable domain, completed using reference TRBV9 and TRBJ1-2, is DSGVTQTPKHLITATGQRVTLRCSPRSGDLSVYWYQQSLDQGLQFLIQYYNGEERAKGNILERFSAQQFPDLHSELNLSSLELGDSALYFCASSGAWGYTFGSGTRLTVV.

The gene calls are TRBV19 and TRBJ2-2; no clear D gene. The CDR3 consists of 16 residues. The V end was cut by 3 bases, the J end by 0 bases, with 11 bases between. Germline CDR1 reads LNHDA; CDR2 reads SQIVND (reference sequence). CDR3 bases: TGTGCCAGTAGTATCCAGGATACTACGAACACCGGGGAGCTGTTTTTT. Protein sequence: CASSIQDTTNTGELFF. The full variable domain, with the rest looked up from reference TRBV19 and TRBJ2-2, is DGGITQSPKYLFRKEGQNVTLSCEQNLNHDAMYWYRQDPGQGLRLIYYSQIVNDFQKGDIAEGYSVSREKKESFPLTVTSAQKNPTAFYLCASSIQDTTNTGELFFGEGSRLTVL.

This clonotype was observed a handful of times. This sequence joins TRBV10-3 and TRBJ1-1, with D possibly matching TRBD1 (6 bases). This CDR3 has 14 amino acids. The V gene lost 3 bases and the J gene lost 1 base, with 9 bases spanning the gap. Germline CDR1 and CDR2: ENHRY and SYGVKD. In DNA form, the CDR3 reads TGTGCCATCAGTGATAGGGGGAGGAACACTGAAGCTTTCTTT. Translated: CAISDRGRNTEAFF.

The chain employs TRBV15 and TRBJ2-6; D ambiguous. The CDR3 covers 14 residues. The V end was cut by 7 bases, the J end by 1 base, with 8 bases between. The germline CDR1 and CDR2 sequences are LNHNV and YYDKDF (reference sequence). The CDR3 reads CATKPESGANVLTF. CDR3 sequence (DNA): TGTGCCACCAAGCCAGAGTCTGGGGCCAACGTCCTGACTTTC.

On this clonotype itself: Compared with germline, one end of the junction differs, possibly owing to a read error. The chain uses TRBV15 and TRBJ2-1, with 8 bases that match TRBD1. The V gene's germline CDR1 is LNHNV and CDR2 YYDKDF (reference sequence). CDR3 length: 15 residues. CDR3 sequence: CATSGRDRNYNERFF. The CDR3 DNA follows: TGTGCCACCAGCGGAAGGGACAGGAATTACAATGAGCGGTTCTTC.

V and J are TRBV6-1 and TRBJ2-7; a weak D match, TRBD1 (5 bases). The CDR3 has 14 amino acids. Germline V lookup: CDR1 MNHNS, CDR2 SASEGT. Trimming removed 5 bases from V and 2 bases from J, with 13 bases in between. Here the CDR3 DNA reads TGTGCCAGCAGTCAGGGTGTGACAGCCTACGAGCAGTACTTC. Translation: CASSQGVTAYEQYF.

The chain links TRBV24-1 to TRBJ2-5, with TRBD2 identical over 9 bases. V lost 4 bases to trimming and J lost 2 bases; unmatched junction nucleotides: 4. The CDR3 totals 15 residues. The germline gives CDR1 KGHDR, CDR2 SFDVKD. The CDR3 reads CATSDGTSPQETQYF. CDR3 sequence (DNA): TGTGCCACCAGTGACGGGACTAGCCCACAAGAGACCCAGTACTTC.

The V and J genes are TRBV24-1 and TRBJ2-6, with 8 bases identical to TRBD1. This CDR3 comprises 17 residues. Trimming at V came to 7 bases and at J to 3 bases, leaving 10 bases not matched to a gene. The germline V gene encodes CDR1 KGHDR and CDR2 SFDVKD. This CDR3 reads CATSDTRTGYGANVLTF. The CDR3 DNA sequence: TGTGCCACCAGCGATACTCGGACAGGGTATGGGGCCAACGTCCTGACTTTC.

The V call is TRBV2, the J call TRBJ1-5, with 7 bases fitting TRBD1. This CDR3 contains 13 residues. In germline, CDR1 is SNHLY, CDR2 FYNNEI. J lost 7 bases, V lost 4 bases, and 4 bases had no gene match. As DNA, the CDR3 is TGTGCCAGCAGTGGAGGGGGCGAGCAGCCCCAGCATTTT. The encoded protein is CASSGGGEQPQHF.

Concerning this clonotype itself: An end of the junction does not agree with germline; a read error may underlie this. CDR3 sequence reads: CASSLAGTEPPNF. Here the CDR3 DNA reads TGTGCCAGCAGCTTGGCCGGGACGGAGCCCCCAAATTTT. This chain joins TRBV5-6 and TRBJ1-4, with D possibly being TRBD1 (5 bases). Germline V gives CDR1 SGHDT, CDR2 YYEEEE. This CDR3 region has 13 residues.

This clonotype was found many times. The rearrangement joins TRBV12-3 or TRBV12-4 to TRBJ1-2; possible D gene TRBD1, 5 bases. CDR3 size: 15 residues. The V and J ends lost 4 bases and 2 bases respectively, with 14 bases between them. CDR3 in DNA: TGTGCCAGCAGTTCCCCAGGGATCTCGAACTATGGCTACACCTTC. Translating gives CASSSPGISNYGYTF.

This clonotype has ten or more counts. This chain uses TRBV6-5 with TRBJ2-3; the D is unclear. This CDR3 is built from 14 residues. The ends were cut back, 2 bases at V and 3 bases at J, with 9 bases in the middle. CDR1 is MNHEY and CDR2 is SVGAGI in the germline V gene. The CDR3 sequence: CASSYASLTDTQYF. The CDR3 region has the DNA TGTGCCAGCAGTTACGCCAGTTTAACAGATACGCAGTATTTT.

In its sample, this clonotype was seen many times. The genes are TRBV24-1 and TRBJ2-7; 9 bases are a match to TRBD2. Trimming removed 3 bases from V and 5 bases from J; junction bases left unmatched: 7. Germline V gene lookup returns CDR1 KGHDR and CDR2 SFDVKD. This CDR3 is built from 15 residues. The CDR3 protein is CATSDVSGSIDEQYF. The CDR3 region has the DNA TGTGCCACCAGTGATGTTAGCGGGAGCATCGACGAGCAGTACTTC.

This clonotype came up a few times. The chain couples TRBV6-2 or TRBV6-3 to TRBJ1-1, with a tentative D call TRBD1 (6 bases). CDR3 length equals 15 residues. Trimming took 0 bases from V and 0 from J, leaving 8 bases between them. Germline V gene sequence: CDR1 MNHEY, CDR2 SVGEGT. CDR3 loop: CASSYSRGLNTEAFF. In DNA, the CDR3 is TGTGCCAGCAGTTACTCCAGGGGTTTGAACACTGAAGCTTTCTTT.

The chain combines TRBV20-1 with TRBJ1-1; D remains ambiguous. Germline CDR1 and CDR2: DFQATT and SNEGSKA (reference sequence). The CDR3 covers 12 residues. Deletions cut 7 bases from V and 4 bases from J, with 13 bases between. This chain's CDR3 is CSVPPGITEAFF. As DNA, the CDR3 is TGCAGTGTCCCCCCAGGTATCACTGAAGCTTTCTTT.

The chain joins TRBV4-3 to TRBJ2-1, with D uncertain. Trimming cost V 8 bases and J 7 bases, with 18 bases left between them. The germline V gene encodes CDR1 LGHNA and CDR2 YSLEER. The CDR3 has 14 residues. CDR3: CASGESARRNEQFF. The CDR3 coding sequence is TGCGCCAGCGGCGAAAGCGCTAGGAGAAATGAGCAGTTCTTC.

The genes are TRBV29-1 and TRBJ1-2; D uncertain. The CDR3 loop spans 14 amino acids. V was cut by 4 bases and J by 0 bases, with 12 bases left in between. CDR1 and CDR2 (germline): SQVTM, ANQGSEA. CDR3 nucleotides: TGCAGCGTTGTAGAGTCGGGAACTAACTATGGCTACACCTTC. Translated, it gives CSVVESGTNYGYTF.

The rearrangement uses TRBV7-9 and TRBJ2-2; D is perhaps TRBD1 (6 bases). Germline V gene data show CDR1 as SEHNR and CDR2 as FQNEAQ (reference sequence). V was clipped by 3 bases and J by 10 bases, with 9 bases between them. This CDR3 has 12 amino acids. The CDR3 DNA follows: TGTGCCAGCAGCTTGTGGACAGCGGAGCTGTTTTTT. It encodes CASSLWTAELFF.

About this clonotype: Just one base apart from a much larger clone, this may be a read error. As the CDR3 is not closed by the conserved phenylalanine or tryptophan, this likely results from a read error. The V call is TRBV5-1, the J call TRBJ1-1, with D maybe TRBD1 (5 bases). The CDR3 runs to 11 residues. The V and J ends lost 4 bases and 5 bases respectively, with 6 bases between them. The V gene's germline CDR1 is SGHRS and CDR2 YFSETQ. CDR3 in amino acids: CASSQGTEAFS. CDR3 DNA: TGCGCCAGCAGCCAGGGTACTGAAGCTTTCTCT.

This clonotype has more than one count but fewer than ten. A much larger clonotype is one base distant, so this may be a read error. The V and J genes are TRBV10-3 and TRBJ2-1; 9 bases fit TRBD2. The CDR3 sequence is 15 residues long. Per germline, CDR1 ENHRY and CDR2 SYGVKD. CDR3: CAITALAGDYNVQFF. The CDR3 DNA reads TGTGCCATCACCGCATTAGCGGGAGACTACAATGTGCAGTTCTTC.

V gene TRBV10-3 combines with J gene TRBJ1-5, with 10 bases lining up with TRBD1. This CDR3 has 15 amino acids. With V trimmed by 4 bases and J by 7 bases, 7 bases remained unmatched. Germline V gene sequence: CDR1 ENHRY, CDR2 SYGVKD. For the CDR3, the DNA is TGTGCCATCAGTGGGGGACAGGGGACCAACCAGCCCCAGCATTTT. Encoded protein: CAISGGQGTNQPQHF.

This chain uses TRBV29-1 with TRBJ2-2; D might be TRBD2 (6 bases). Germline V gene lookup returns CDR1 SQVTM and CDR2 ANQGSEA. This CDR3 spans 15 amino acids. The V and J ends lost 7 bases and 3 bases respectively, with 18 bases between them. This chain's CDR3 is CSEGTAREDTGELFF. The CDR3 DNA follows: TGCAGCGAGGGGACGGCCAGGGAGGACACCGGGGAGCTGTTTTTT.

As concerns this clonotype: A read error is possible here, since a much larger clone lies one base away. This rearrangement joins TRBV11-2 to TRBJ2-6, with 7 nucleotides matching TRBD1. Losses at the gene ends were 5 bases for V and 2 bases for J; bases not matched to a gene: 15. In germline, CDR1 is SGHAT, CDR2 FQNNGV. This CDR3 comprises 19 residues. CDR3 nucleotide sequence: TGTGCCAGCAGCCCGATCCACCGGGACAGACTTCCTGGGGCCAACGTCCTGACTTTC. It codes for CASSPIHRDRLPGANVLTF.